The 23 T cell receptor beta chains listed next were all sequenced from one sample in a study of blood T cell repertoires in COVID-19 (dated by TCRdb to between 2020 and 2021). Library construction relied on the immunoSEQ multiplex PCR assay. In TCRdb, the immuneACCESS table is reduced to in-frame sequences with V and J assigned. These tables do not hold every clone; where another copy was compared, an unresolved V gene accounts for under half, and the others remain unexplained. The sample table shows roughly 71,000 clones, and almost 85% are seen once. The leading ten clones occupy roughly 23% of the sample. The specimen was peripheral blood. All receptors come from a man between 45 and 60 years old with acute or convalescent COVID-19.

V usage is TRBV2 and J usage is TRBJ2-2, with D possibly matching TRBD1 (6 bases). V shed 5 bases and J shed 7 bases, with 14 bases lying between them. The V gene's germline CDR1 is SNHLY and CDR2 FYNNEI. This CDR3 is 14 amino acids long. The CDR3 spells CASSQNRVGGELFF. CDR3 bases: TGTGCCAGCAGTCAGAACAGGGTTGGCGGGGAGCTGTTTTTT. The full variable domain, its missing parts supplied by reference TRBV2 and TRBJ2-2, is EPEVTQTPSHQVTQMGQEVILRCVPISNHLYFYWYRQILGQKVEFLVSFYNNEISEKSEIFDDQFSVERPDGSNFTLKIRSTKLEDSAMYFCASSQNRVGGELFFGEGSRLTVL.

The chain recombines TRBV9 with TRBJ2-7; TRBD1 aligns across 11 bases. Germline CDR1 SGDLS, CDR2 YYNGEE. This CDR3 spans 14 amino acids. With V trimmed by 3 bases and J by 5 bases, 4 bases remained unmatched. The CDR3 here is CASSAGQGADEQYF. The CDR3 region has the DNA TGTGCCAGCAGCGCTGGACAGGGGGCGGACGAGCAGTACTTC.

The CDR3 DNA reads TGTGCCAGCAGCGCACAGACTACTCCCCACAATGAGCAGTTCTTC. Amino acids: CASSAQTTPHNEQFF. J is TRBJ2-1 and V is TRBV7-2; tentative D call: TRBD2 (5 bases). The CDR3 extends over 15 amino acids. CDR1 and CDR2 from the germline V gene are SGHTA and FQGNSA. V was shortened by 5 bases and J by 5 bases, with 16 bases between the two germline ends.

This chain connects TRBV28 to TRBJ2-7, with TRBD1 matching 7 bases. This CDR3 spans 15 amino acids. Germline V lookup: CDR1 MDHEN, CDR2 SYDVKM. V lost 6 bases, J lost 4 bases, and 12 bases stayed unmatched. This CDR3 reads CASSYDRVRSYEQYF. The CDR3 nucleotides are TGTGCCAGCAGCTACGACAGGGTACGTTCTTACGAGCAGTACTTC.

V is TRBV2 and J is TRBJ2-7; 8 bases line up with TRBD1. With 5 bases clipped from V and 9 bases from J, the junction kept 15 bases outside the gene matches. The CDR3 is 15 amino acids. Germline loops: CDR1 SNHLY, CDR2 FYNNEI. CDR3 sequence reads: CASSRLGQDPQGQYV. In DNA, the CDR3 is TGTGCCAGCAGTCGGTTGGGACAGGACCCCCAAGGGCAGTACGTC.

CDR3 sequence reads: CASSGLASYNEQFF. In nucleotides, the CDR3 is TGTGCCAGCAGTGGACTAGCATCCTACAATGAGCAGTTCTTC. This sequence joins TRBV25-1 and TRBJ2-1, with 7 bases aligning to TRBD2. There are 14 residues in the CDR3. Looked up from germline, CDR1 is MGHDK and CDR2 is SYGVNS. V shed 4 bases and J 1 base; nucleotides not matched to a gene: 1.

This chain connects TRBV5-8 to TRBJ1-2; tentatively, D is TRBD1 (5 bases). Trimming shortened V by 0 bases and J by 3 bases, and 9 bases separated the two germline ends. The CDR3 has 14 residues. Germline loops: CDR1 SGHTS, CDR2 YDEGEE. For the CDR3, the DNA is TGTGCCAGCAGCTTGGGGGGGGACCACTATGGCTACACCTTC. Its protein is CASSLGGDHYGYTF.

The CDR3 nucleotides are TGTGCCAGCAGTCGACAGGGGGCCTATGGCTACACCTTC. Its protein is CASSRQGAYGYTF. The chain combines TRBV2 with TRBJ1-2, with 10 nucleotides matching TRBD1. This CDR3 contains 13 residues. The V segment lost 5 bases and the J segment 4 bases; nucleotides outside the gene matches: 1. Germline-derived CDR1 and CDR2 are SNHLY and FYNNEI.

The chain employs TRBV9 and TRBJ1-4; 10 nucleotides agree with TRBD1. Germline V gives CDR1 SGDLS, CDR2 YYNGEE. CDR3 length equals 15 residues. V shed 3 bases, J shed 8 bases, and the junction held 7 bases outside the gene matches. CDR3 residues: CASSEQGDRGEKLFF. The CDR3 region has the DNA TGTGCCAGCAGCGAACAGGGGGACAGGGGCGAAAAACTGTTTTTT.

The chain carries TRBV5-4 and TRBJ1-2; possibly TRBD1 for D (6 bases). V lost 3 bases to trimming and J lost 2 bases, with 11 bases between them. Germline values: CDR1 SGHNT, CDR2 YYREEE (reference sequence). The CDR3 extends over 14 amino acids. CDR3: CASSSPTGNYGYTF. The CDR3 region has the DNA TGTGCCAGCAGCTCCCCGACAGGAAACTATGGCTACACCTTC.

This chain links TRBV27 with TRBJ2-1, with 7 bases identical to TRBD2. CDR1 and CDR2 from the germline V gene are MNHEY and SMNVEV (reference sequence). The CDR3 length is 15 residues. The V segment lost 5 bases and the J segment 4 bases; nucleotides outside the gene matches: 8. The CDR3 loop is CASSLSGEGYNEQFF. The CDR3 DNA is TGTGCCAGCAGTCTCTCCGGGGAGGGGTACAATGAGCAGTTCTTC.

This chain joins TRBV11-1 and TRBJ1-6, with 7 bases that match TRBD1. Per the germline V gene, CDR1 is SGHAT and CDR2 is FQDESV (reference sequence). This CDR3 contains 14 residues. V lost 8 bases, J lost 4 bases, and 5 bases stayed unmatched. CDR3 loop: CASQGDSYNSPLHF. Here the CDR3 DNA reads TGTGCCAGCCAAGGGGACAGTTATAATTCACCCCTCCACTTT.

The V gene is TRBV2, the J gene TRBJ2-5; 8 bases align to TRBD2. Germline V CDR1 and CDR2: SNHLY, FYNNEI. The CDR3 loop spans 13 amino acids. The trim removed 7 bases at V and 5 bases at J, leaving 6 bases unmatched. The CDR3 DNA is TGTGCCAGCAAGGCGGGGGGAGGGGAGACCCAGTACTTC. Its translation is CASKAGGGETQYF.

V is TRBV7-2 and J is TRBJ1-2; a possible D gene is TRBD1 (6 bases). Germline CDR1 reads SGHTA; CDR2 reads FQGNSA. V lost 1 base to trimming and J lost 4 bases, with 19 bases between them. CDR3 length: 17 residues. The CDR3 region is CASSLDLSQGMGYGYTF. CDR3 bases: TGTGCCAGCAGCTTAGATTTAAGTCAGGGGATGGGCTATGGCTACACCTTC.

The chain has TRBV7-8 and TRBJ2-1; 8 bases agree with TRBD2. This CDR3 comprises 16 residues. The germline CDR1 and CDR2 sequences are SGHVS and FQNEAQ. V was pared by 1 base and J by 5 bases, with 7 bases of the junction left unmatched. This CDR3 reads CASSLEFGGAHNEQFF. CDR3 in DNA: TGTGCCAGCAGCTTAGAATTCGGGGGGGCCCACAATGAGCAGTTCTTC.

The gene calls are TRBV19 and TRBJ1-2; 9 bases are a match to TRBD1. Looked up from germline, CDR1 is LNHDA and CDR2 is SQIVND (reference sequence). The length of the CDR3 is 14 residues. J was trimmed by 4 bases and V by 4 bases; bases with no gene match: 4. CDR3 sequence (DNA): TGTGCCAGTAGTAGGGGACAGGGAGGCTATGGCTACACCTTC. Translation gives CASSRGQGGYGYTF.

The rearrangement links TRBV4-1 to TRBJ1-5; 7 bases agree with TRBD1. Trimming removed 3 bases from V and 5 bases from J; junction bases left unmatched: 4. From germline, CDR1 is MGHRA and CDR2 YSYEKL. There are 14 residues in the CDR3. CDR3 amino acids: CASSQTTGDQPQHF. The CDR3, as DNA: TGCGCCAGCAGCCAGACAACAGGGGATCAGCCCCAGCATTTT.

In its sample, this clone was seen a few times. The chain has TRBV5-1 and TRBJ1-6; D remains unclear. The V gene lost 0 bases and the J gene lost 8 bases, with 15 bases spanning the gap. The CDR3 is 16 residues long. Germline V gene sequence: CDR1 SGHRS, CDR2 YFSETQ. The DNA for the CDR3 is TGCGCCAGCAGCTTGGACGGGTTTGTGGCGGATTCACCCCTCCACTTT. Its translation: CASSLDGFVADSPLHF.

For the CDR3, the DNA is TGTGCCAGTCTGAGCGGGGGCGAGGCCGGGGAGCTGTTTTTT. Its translation is CASLSGGEAGELFF. The V and J genes are TRBV6-5 and TRBJ2-2; 8 bases map to TRBD2. The CDR3 length is 14 residues. V shed 9 bases, J shed 6 bases, and the junction held 9 bases outside the gene matches. The V gene's germline CDR1 is MNHEY and CDR2 SVGAGI.

This clone was seen just once. The rearrangement joins TRBV29-1 to TRBJ2-7; D perhaps matches TRBD1 (7 bases). CDR3 length: 13 amino acids. The germline V gene encodes CDR1 SQVTM and CDR2 ANQGSEA. Trimming removed 1 base at V and 4 bases at J, with 11 bases between. The CDR3 DNA sequence: TGCAGCGTTGAAGGGACAGGAGGGTACGAGCAGTACTTC. It specifies CSVEGTGGYEQYF.

V usage is TRBV7-8 and J usage is TRBJ2-7; 8 bases are a match to TRBD1. The trim removed 0 bases at V and 5 bases at J, leaving 6 bases unmatched. The germline gives CDR1 SGHVS, CDR2 FQNEAQ. This CDR3 has 15 amino acids. DNA of the CDR3: TGTGCCAGCAGCTTAGCCTCTCAGGGGGCAAACGAGCAGTACGTC. It codes for CASSLASQGANEQYV.

The genes are TRBV6-5 and TRBJ2-2, with no clear D. V lost 2 bases and J lost 4, with 5 bases in between. The length of the CDR3 is 13 residues. CDR1 and CDR2 (germline): MNHEY, SVGAGI. The CDR3 reads CASSYHGTGELFF. CDR3 coding DNA: TGTGCCAGCAGTTACCACGGCACCGGGGAGCTGTTTTTT.

V is TRBV9 and J is TRBJ2-1; 12 bases map to TRBD2. The V segment lost 4 bases and the J segment 4 bases; nucleotides outside the gene matches: 6. Looked up from germline, CDR1 is SGDLS and CDR2 is YYNGEE. The CDR3 runs 16 residues. Here the CDR3 reads CASSLTSGGQYNEQFF. CDR3 coding DNA: TGTGCCAGCAGCCTGACTAGCGGGGGACAATACAATGAGCAGTTCTTC.